The clone carrying this T cell receptor beta chain was seen a handful of times. The data derive from a study of molecular identifiers for immune sequencing clone quantification. From germline, CDR1 is DFQATT and CDR2 SNEGSKA (reference sequence). V was clipped by 4 bases and J by 5 bases; unmatched bases: 18. The CDR3 runs 18 residues. TCRdb reanalysed the PCR reads using MiXCR and keeps one entry per CDR3 protein. The sample holds more than 550,000 distinct CDR3 sequences, over 25% seen once. Input material: naive CD8+ T cells from blood, with Jurkat cell RNA spiked in. As for subset: FACS-sorted CD8+CD4-CCR7+CD45RA+ naive T cells. The chain carries TRBV20-1 and TRBJ2-4; 9 nucleotides agree with TRBD2. This TCR was recovered from a human donor in good health. Some libraries in this study had Jurkat cell RNA spiked in. CDR3: CSAKVLLAGGGPENIQYF. The CDR3, as DNA: TGCAGTGCTAAGGTACTCTTGGCGGGAGGGGGGCCGGAAAACATTCAGTACTTC.